This T cell receptor beta chain was captured by sequencing in a study of T cells in Graves' hyperthyroidism and ophthalmopathy. It was RNA transcripts that yielded the amplified TCR beta CDR3 regions. TCR CDR3 underwent first-round RT-PCR with the HTBI primer set. TCRdb ran MiXCR on the multiplex PCR reads and lists one entry per CDR3 protein. The sample lists a few hundred thousand distinct CDR3 sequences; 15% to 20% were seen once. The CDR3 runs 16 residues. V trimming: 6 bases; J trimming: 4 bases; junction bases outside the gene matches: 11. The germline V gene encodes CDR1 LNHDA and CDR2 SQIVND (reference sequence). Criteria for exclusion of patients were uncontrolled infection, other autoimmune disease, pregnancy or lactation.

V and J are TRBV19 and TRBJ1-5, with 8 bases aligning to TRBD1. The sample consisted of blood. The receptor was derived from a woman aged 18-29 years with Graves' ophthalmopathy. CDR3 amino acids: CASSRLGTGLNQPQHF. The CDR3 DNA sequence: TGTGCCAGTAGCCGTCTAGGGACAGGACTAAATCAGCCCCAGCATTTT.